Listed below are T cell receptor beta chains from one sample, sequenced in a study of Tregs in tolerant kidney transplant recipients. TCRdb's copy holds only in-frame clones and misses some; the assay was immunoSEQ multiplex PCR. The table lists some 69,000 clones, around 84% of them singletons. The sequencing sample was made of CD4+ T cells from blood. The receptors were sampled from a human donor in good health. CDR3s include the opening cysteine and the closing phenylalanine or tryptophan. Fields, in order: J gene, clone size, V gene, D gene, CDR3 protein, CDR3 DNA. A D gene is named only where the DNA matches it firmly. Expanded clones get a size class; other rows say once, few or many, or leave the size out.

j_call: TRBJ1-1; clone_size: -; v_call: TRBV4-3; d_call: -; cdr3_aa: CASSQNWGNTEAFF; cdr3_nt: TGCGCCAGCAGCCAAAATTGGGGGAACACTGAAGCTTTCTTT
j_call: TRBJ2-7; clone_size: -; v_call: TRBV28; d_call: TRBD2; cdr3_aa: CASSLIAGVGEQYF; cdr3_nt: TGTGCCAGCAGTTTAATAGCGGGAGTCGGCGAGCAGTACTTC
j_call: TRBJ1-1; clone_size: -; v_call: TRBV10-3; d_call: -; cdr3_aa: CAIRPAGEIGEAFF; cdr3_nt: TGTGCCATTCGCCCGGCAGGGGAGATTGGTGAAGCTTTCTTT
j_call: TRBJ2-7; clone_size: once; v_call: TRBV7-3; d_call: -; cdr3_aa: CASSLGRANYEQYF; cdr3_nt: TGTGCCAGCAGCTTAGGCCGGGCCAACTACGAGCAGTACTTC
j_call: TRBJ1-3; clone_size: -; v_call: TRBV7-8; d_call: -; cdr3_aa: CASSLQGYSGNTIYF; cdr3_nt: TGTGCCAGCAGCTTACAGGGCTACTCTGGAAACACCATATATTTT
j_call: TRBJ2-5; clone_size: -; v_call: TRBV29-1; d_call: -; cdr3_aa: CSAAPGARQETQYF; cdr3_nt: TGCAGCGCTGCCCCAGGGGCCCGCCAAGAGACCCAGTACTTC
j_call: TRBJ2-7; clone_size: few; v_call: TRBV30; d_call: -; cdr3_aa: CASQNGDREYF; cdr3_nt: TGTGCCTCTCAGAACGGCGACCGTGAGTACTTC
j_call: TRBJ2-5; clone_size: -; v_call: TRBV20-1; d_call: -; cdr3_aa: CSARDWETQYF; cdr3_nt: TGCAGTGCTAGAGATTGGGAGACCCAGTACTTC
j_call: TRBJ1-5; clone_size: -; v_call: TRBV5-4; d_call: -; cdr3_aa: CASSLNPDNQPQHF; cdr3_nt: TGTGCCAGCAGCTTGAACCCTGACAATCAGCCCCAGCATTTT
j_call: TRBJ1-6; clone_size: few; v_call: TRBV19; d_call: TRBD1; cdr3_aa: CASSIRYNTGSQGDSPLHF; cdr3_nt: TGTGCCAGTAGTATCCGTTACAACACCGGGTCGCAGGGGGATTCACCCCTCCACTTT
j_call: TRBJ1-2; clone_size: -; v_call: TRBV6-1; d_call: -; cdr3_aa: CASRGNRVEGYTF; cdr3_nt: TGTGCCAGCAGGGGGAACAGGGTCGAGGGCTACACCTTC
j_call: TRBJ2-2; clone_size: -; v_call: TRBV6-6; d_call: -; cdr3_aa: CAHGGAGTGELFF; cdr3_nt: TGTGCGCACGGGGGCGCTGGCACCGGGGAGCTGTTTTTT
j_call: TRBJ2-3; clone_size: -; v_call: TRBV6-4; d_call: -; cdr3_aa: CARKGADTQYF; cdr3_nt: TGTGCCAGGAAAGGGGCAGATACGCAGTATTTT
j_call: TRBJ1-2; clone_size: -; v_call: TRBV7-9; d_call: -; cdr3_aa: CASSLTTNYGYTF; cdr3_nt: TGTGCCAGCAGCTTGACGACTAACTATGGCTACACCTTC
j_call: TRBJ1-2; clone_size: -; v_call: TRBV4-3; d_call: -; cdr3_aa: CASSQEGREEYGYTF; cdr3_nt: TGCGCCAGCAGCCAAGAGGGGAGGGAGGAGTATGGCTACACCTTC
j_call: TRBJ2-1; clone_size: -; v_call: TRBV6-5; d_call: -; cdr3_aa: CASSHGQYNEQFF; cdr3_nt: TGTGCCAGCAGTCACGGACAGTACAATGAGCAGTTCTTC
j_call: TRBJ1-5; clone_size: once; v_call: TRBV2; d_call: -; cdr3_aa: CASSDRASNQPQHF; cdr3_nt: TGTGCCAGCAGTGACCGGGCGTCTAATCAGCCCCAGCATTTT
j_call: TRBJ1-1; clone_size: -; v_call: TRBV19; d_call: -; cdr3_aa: CASKNREIPKAFF; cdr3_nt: TGTGCCAGTAAAAACAGGGAAATTCCCAAAGCTTTCTTT
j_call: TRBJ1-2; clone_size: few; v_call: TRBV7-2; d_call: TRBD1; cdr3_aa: CASSLGRTGYGYTF; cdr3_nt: TGTGCCAGCAGCTTAGGCCGGACAGGGTATGGCTACACCTTC
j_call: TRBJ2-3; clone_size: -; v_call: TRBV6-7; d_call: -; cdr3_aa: CASSYPDTSTDTQYF; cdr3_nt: TGTGCCAGCAGTTACCCCGACACTAGCACAGATACGCAGTATTTT
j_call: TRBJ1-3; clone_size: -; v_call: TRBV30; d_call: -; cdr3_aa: CAWVKDSYGNTIYF; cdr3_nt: TGTGCCTGGGTAAAAGACAGTTATGGAAACACCATATATTTT
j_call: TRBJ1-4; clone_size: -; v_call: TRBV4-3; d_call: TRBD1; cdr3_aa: CASSRTGGSDGEKLFF; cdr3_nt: TGCGCCAGCAGCCGTACAGGGGGGAGTGACGGTGAAAAACTGTTTTTT
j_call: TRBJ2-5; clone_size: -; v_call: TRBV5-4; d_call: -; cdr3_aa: CASSLTLFRGETQYF; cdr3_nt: TGTGCCAGCAGCTTAACCCTTTTTAGAGGGGAGACCCAGTACTTC
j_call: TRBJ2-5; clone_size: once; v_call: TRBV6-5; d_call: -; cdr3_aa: CASSYPEAAQYF; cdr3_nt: TGTGCCAGCAGTTACCCGGAGGCGGCCCAGTACTTC
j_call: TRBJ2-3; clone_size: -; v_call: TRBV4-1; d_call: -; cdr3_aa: CASSQDMGYGANVEDTQYF; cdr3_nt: TGCGCCAGCAGTCAAGATATGGGGTATGGTGCTAACGTGGAGGATACGCAGTATTTT
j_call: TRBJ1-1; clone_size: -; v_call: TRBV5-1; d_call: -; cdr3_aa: CASSLVPGANTEAFF; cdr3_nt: TGCGCCAGCAGCTTGGTCCCGGGTGCGAACACTGAAGCTTTCTTT
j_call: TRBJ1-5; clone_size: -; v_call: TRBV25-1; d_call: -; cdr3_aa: CASSELGLGQPQHF; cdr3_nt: TGTGCCAGCAGTGAATTGGGATTAGGCCAGCCCCAGCATTTT
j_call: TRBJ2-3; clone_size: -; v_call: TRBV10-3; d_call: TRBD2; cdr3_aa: CAIAGADTQYF; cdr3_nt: TGTGCCATCGCGGGGGCAGATACGCAGTATTTT
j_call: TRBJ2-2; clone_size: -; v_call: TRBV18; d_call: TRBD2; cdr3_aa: CASSPPGRENTGELFF; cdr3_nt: TGTGCCAGCTCACCACCAGGGAGGGAGAACACCGGGGAGCTGTTTTTT
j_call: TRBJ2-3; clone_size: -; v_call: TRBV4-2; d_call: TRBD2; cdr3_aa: CASSQDSVTSGGADTQYF; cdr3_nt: TGTGCCAGCAGCCAAGATTCTGTGACTAGCGGGGGGGCAGATACGCAGTATTTT
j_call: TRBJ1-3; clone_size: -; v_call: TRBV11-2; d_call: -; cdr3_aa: CASNVGGVSGNTIYF; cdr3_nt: TGTGCCAGCAATGTTGGGGGTGTGTCTGGAAACACCATATATTTT
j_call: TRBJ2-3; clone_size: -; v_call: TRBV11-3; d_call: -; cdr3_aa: CASRLGLGSTDTQYF; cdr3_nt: TGTGCCAGCAGACTGGGATTAGGGTCTACAGATACGCAGTATTTT
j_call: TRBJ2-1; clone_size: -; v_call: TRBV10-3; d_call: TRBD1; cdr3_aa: CAISASAGGEQFF; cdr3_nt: TGTGCCATCAGTGCAAGCGCAGGGGGTGAGCAGTTCTTC
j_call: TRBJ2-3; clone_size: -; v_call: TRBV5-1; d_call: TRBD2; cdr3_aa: CASSLVAGDDTQYF; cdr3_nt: TGCGCCAGCAGCTTGGTTGCGGGAGACGATACGCAGTATTTT
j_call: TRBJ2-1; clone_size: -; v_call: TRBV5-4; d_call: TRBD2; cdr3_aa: CASSFPIAGGSGEQFF; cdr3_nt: TGTGCCAGCAGCTTCCCCATAGCGGGAGGTTCGGGTGAGCAGTTCTTC
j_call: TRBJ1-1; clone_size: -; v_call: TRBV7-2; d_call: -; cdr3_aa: CASSLQGNTEAFF; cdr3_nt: TGTGCCAGCAGCCTACAGGGGAACACTGAAGCTTTCTTT
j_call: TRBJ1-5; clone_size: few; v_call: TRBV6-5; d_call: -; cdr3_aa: CASSYSIFSNQPQHF; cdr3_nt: TGTGCCAGCAGTTACTCCATCTTTAGCAATCAGCCCCAGCATTTT
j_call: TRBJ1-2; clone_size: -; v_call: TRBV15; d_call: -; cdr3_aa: CATSRDEGSYGYTF; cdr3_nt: TGTGCCACCAGCAGAGATGAGGGGTCCTATGGCTACACCTTC
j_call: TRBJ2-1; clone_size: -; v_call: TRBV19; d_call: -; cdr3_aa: CASTPRGVPGNEQFF; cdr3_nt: TGTGCCAGTACCCCCCGCGGGGTCCCAGGGAATGAGCAGTTCTTC
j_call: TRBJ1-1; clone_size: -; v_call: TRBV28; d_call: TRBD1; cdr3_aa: CASYRDRDHKGNTEAFF; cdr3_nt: TGTGCCAGCTACCGGGACAGGGACCATAAAGGGAACACTGAAGCTTTCTTT
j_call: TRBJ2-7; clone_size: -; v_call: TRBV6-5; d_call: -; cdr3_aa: CASSYARASYEQYF; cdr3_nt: TGTGCCAGCAGTTACGCGCGGGCCTCCTACGAGCAGTACTTC
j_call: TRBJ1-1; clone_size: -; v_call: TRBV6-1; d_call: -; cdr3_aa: CASLLRGANTEAFF; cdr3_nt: TGTGCCAGTTTATTACGGGGGGCGAACACTGAAGCTTTCTTT
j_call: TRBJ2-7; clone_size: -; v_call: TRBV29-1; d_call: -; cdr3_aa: CSVEDPSYEQYF; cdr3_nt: TGCAGCGTTGAAGACCCGAGTTACGAGCAGTACTTC
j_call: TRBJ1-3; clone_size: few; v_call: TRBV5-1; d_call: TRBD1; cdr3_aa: CASSLAGQGSGENTIYF; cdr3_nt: TGCGCCAGCAGCTTGGCCGGACAGGGTTCCGGAGAAAACACCATATATTTT
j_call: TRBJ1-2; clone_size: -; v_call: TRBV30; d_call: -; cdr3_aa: CAWGASVNYGYTF; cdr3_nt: TGTGCCTGGGGTGCGTCGGTTAACTATGGCTACACCTTC
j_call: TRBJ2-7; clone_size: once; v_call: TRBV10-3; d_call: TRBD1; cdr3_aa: CAISGIGSGTGEREQYF; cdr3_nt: TGTGCCATCAGTGGGATTGGGTCCGGGACAGGGGAAAGGGAGCAGTACTTC
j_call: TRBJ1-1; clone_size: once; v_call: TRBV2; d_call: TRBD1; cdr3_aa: CASSESGTGHTEAFF; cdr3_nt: TGTGCCAGCAGTGAGTCCGGGACAGGCCACACTGAAGCTTTCTTT
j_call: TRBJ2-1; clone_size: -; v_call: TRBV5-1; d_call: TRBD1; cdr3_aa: CASSWLVTGGLDEQFF; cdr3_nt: TGCGCCAGCAGCTGGCTAGTGACAGGGGGTCTGGATGAGCAGTTCTTC
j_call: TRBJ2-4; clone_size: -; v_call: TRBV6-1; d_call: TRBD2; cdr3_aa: CASSTREGLNIQYF; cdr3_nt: TGTGCCAGCAGCACGCGGGAGGGCCTAAACATTCAGTACTTC
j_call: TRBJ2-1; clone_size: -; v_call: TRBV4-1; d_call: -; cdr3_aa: CASSPGPPRGRYNEQFF; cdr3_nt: TGCGCCAGCAGCCCCGGGCCACCCCGGGGCCGCTACAATGAGCAGTTCTTC